This entry concerns a single T cell receptor (beta chain). The assay was immunoSEQ multiplex PCR, and TCRdb's table has in-frame clones only and misses some. Of some 70,000 clones listed, roughly 84% are singletons. The source of the sample is a study of blood T cell repertoires in COVID-19. With 5 bases removed from V and 1 base from J, the gap between germline ends came to 14 bases. The CDR3 totals 16 residues. Germline CDR1 and CDR2: MGHRA and YSYEKL. The V call is TRBV4-1, the J call TRBJ1-4; possibly TRBD1 for D (6 bases). What was sequenced was peripheral blood. The sequence came from a woman between 50 and 59 years old with acute or convalescent COVID-19. CDR3 sequence (DNA): TGCGCCAGCAGCTCCGGGACATGGGGAACTAATGAAAAACTGTTTTTT. Amino acid sequence: CASSSGTWGTNEKLFF.